The 14 T cell receptor beta chains reported below all come from one sample, sequenced in a study of CD8 T cells in ankylosing spondylitis. TCRdb called the 5' RACE reads again in MiXCR, with one record for every CDR3 protein. The sample includes around 120,000 distinct CDR3 sequences, approximately 14% of them seen just once. The specimen sequenced was blood, either unsorted or a sorted T cell fraction (not recorded which). These receptors all stem from a female donor with ankylosing spondylitis or in good health (not recorded which).

With regard to this clonotype: This may be a read error, as it is one base from a much larger clone. V gene TRBV10-3 combines with J gene TRBJ2-7, with a weak D call TRBD1 (6 bases). From germline, CDR1 is ENHRY and CDR2 SYGVKD. With 4 bases removed from V and 4 bases from J, the gap between germline ends came to 14 bases. This CDR3 contains 14 residues. DNA for the CDR3: TGTGCCATCAGTGGGGGCAGGGGAGAGTACGAGCAGTACTTC. Translated: CAISGGRGEYEQYF.

The CDR3 sequence is CASSDLGLAGDEQYF. CDR3 nucleotides: TGTGCCAGCAGTGACCTAGGACTAGCGGGAGACGAGCAGTACTTC. The V and J genes are TRBV25-1 and TRBJ2-7; 13 nucleotides match TRBD2. This CDR3 is 15 amino acids long. CDR1 and CDR2 (germline): MGHDK, SYGVNS. V was clipped by 3 bases and J by 5 bases; unmatched bases: 4.

This clonotype was recorded many times. This rearrangement joins TRBV12-3 or TRBV12-4 to TRBJ2-1, with 8 bases lining up with TRBD2. After removal of 5 bases from V and 4 bases from J, the junction contained 10 bases not matched to a gene. The CDR3 consists of 16 residues. The CDR3 region has the DNA TGTGCCAGCAGTCTCTACGGGACTAGGGAGTACAATGAGCAGTTCTTC. This codes for CASSLYGTREYNEQFF.

This clonotype came up many times. The chain combines TRBV5-1 with TRBJ2-2; D is perhaps TRBD1 (5 bases). Per germline, CDR1 SGHRS and CDR2 YFSETQ. The CDR3 is made up of 16 amino acids. Trimming removed 2 bases from V and 6 bases from J, with 17 bases in between. The CDR3 coding sequence is TGCGCCAGCAGCTTAGGGGCGCAGAAGTCGCCCGGGGAGCTGTTTTTT. Residues: CASSLGAQKSPGELFF.

Only a few counts were recorded for this clonotype. V and J are TRBV10-1 and TRBJ2-7, with a possible D match to TRBD1 (6 bases). Looked up from germline, CDR1 is WNHNN and CDR2 is SYGVQD (reference sequence). Trimming left V 2 bases short and J 2 bases short, with 13 bases between. The CDR3 loop spans 15 amino acids. The CDR3 loop reads CASSEARGHPYEQYF. The CDR3 bases are TGCGCCAGCAGTGAGGCCAGGGGCCATCCCTACGAGCAGTACTTC.

This clonotype was counted a few times. The chain carries TRBV28 and TRBJ2-1; possible D gene TRBD2, 6 bases. CDR3 size: 14 residues. The germline V gene encodes CDR1 MDHEN and CDR2 SYDVKM. V gave up 10 bases and J gave up 6 bases, with 19 bases separating them. The CDR3 loop is CAKPRRTISNEQFF. For the CDR3, the DNA is TGTGCCAAACCCCGTCGGACTATTTCCAATGAGCAGTTCTTC.

This clonotype was counted many times. This sequence joins TRBV5-1 and TRBJ2-2; D uncertain. The germline gives CDR1 SGHRS, CDR2 YFSETQ. The CDR3 is made up of 13 amino acids. The ends were cut back, 4 bases at V and 0 bases at J, with 4 bases in the middle. The CDR3 coding sequence is TGCGCCAGCAGCCTCGCGAACACCGGGGAGCTGTTTTTT. Amino acids: CASSLANTGELFF.

The genes are TRBV20-1 and TRBJ2-4; 12 bases agree with TRBD2. Trimming cost V 4 bases and J 0 bases; bases outside gene matches: 13. CDR3 size: 19 residues. The germline V gene has CDR1 DFQATT and CDR2 SNEGSKA (reference sequence). DNA for the CDR3: TGCAGTGCTATAAAGCCGACTAGCGGGGGCCTAGAAGCCAAAAACATTCAGTACTTC. Encoded protein: CSAIKPTSGGLEAKNIQYF.

As regards this clonotype: A much larger clone sits a single nucleotide away, making a read error possible. The DNA of the CDR3 is TGCAGTGCTAGAGGGACTAGCGGCCTAACCAAAAACATTCAGTACTTC. The encoded protein is CSARGTSGLTKNIQYF. The chain recombines TRBV20-1 with TRBJ2-4; 10 bases are shared with TRBD2. Germline CDR1 reads DFQATT; CDR2 reads SNEGSKA (reference sequence). This CDR3 has 16 residues. Trimming removed 1 base from V and 2 bases from J; junction bases left unmatched: 5.

This rearrangement joins TRBV5-1 to TRBJ2-2; 10 nucleotides match TRBD2. CDR3 size: 17 residues. Germline assignment: CDR1 SGHRS and CDR2 YFSETQ. With 0 bases clipped from V and 0 bases from J, the junction kept 2 bases outside the gene matches. The CDR3 DNA follows: TGCGCCAGCAGCTTGGGAGGGACTAGCGCGAACACCGGGGAGCTGTTTTTT. It yields the protein CASSLGGTSANTGELFF.

This clonotype came up many times. This chain joins TRBV5-1 and TRBJ2-3; 8 bases map to TRBD1. This CDR3 region has 14 residues. The junction had 5 bases not matched to a gene; V was cut back by 4 bases and J by 4 bases. Germline loops: CDR1 SGHRS, CDR2 YFSETQ. The CDR3 bases are TGCGCCAGCAGCCTAGGACAGGGAGCAGATACGCAGTATTTT. It encodes CASSLGQGADTQYF. The full variable domain, completed using reference TRBV5-1 and TRBJ2-3, is KAGVTQTPRYLIKTRGQQVTLSCSPISGHRSVSWYQQTPGQGLQFLFEYFSETQRNKGNFPGRFSGRQFSNSRSEMNVSTLELGDSALYLCASSLGQGADTQYFGPGTRLTVL.

There are a few counts of this clonotype. The CDR3, as DNA: TGTGCCAGCAGTGAGAGGACAGGGGGCGGCGAGCAGTACTTC. As protein: CASSERTGGGEQYF. The chain has TRBV2 and TRBJ2-7; 11 bases map to TRBD1. V trimming: 3 bases; J trimming: 6 bases; junction bases outside the gene matches: 4. The CDR3 is 14 amino acids. Germline assignment: CDR1 SNHLY and CDR2 FYNNEI. Filled out from reference TRBV2 and TRBJ2-7, the complete variable domain reads EPEVTQTPSHQVTQMGQEVILRCVPISNHLYFYWYRQILGQKVEFLVSFYNNEISEKSEIFDDQFSVERPDGSNFTLKIRSTKLEDSAMYFCASSERTGGGEQYFGPGTRLTVT.

This clonotype was observed a handful of times. The chain recombines TRBV12-3 or TRBV12-4 with TRBJ1-2; D is possibly TRBD1 (6 bases). V lost 5 bases, J lost 7 bases, and 20 bases lay in between. There are 15 residues in the CDR3. This CDR3 is CASSPRQAGWVGYTF. In DNA form, the CDR3 reads TGTGCCAGCAGTCCCAGACAGGCCGGCTGGGTTGGCTACACCTTC.

This clonotype is medium-sized by share. The chain has TRBV5-6 and TRBJ2-2; D is ambiguous. V gave up 0 bases and J gave up 6 bases, with 6 bases separating them. The CDR3 covers 13 residues. Germline V CDR1 and CDR2: SGHDT, YYEEEE. The CDR3 loop reads CASSLGTAGELFF. For the CDR3, the DNA is TGTGCCAGCAGCTTGGGGACCGCCGGGGAGCTGTTTTTT.